The clone carrying this T cell receptor (beta chain) was counted at least ten times. These data are taken from a study of early T cells in non-severe SARS-CoV-2 infection. Across the whole study: From unsorted whole blood, bulk RNA was sequenced, and the chains remained unpaired.

The CDR3 loop spans 14 amino acids. V was shortened by 3 bases and J by 8 bases, with 12 bases between the two germline ends. Per germline, CDR1 SGDLS and CDR2 YYNGEE. TCRdb reanalysed the 5' RACE reads using MiXCR and keeps one entry per CDR3 protein. The table has 65,000 to 90,000 distinct CDR3 sequences, less than 15% seen once; the top ten hold approximately 4.9%. Material for sequencing was whole blood. The chain employs TRBV9 and TRBJ1-6, with D unclear. The source is an adult who was a healthcare worker with PCR-confirmed SARS-CoV-2 infection or an uninfected control (not recorded which). For the CDR3, the DNA is TGTGCCAGCAGCGGAGCCACGGACCATTCACCCCTCCACTTT. Protein: CASSGATDHSPLHF.